This T cell receptor beta chain was profiled in a study of blood T cell repertoires in COVID-19. Authors' data handling: Reference gene primer amplification in the assay estimated nucleated cell counts. Method: immunoSEQ multiplex PCR; TCRdb's copy keeps in-frame clones and lacks some. D and trimming were read from the DNA, whereas the V and J calls and clone size are those reported in that table. The top ten clones hold around 1.5% of a sample with about 140,000 clones, approximately 89% of them seen once. Germline V gives CDR1 LGHDT, CDR2 YNNKEL (reference sequence). J gave up 5 bases and V 4 bases, and 7 bases lay outside the gene matches. CDR3 length: 17 amino acids.

The chain employs TRBV3-1 (or the pseudogene TRBV3-2) and TRBJ2-3, with 15 bases fitting TRBD2. The specimen was peripheral blood. This TCR was sampled from a human donor in a cohort sampled during active COVID-19. CDR3 coding DNA: TGTGCCAGCAGCCGAAGGGGACTAGCGGGGGGAGGAGATACGCAGTATTTT. Its translation is CASSRRGLAGGGDTQYF.